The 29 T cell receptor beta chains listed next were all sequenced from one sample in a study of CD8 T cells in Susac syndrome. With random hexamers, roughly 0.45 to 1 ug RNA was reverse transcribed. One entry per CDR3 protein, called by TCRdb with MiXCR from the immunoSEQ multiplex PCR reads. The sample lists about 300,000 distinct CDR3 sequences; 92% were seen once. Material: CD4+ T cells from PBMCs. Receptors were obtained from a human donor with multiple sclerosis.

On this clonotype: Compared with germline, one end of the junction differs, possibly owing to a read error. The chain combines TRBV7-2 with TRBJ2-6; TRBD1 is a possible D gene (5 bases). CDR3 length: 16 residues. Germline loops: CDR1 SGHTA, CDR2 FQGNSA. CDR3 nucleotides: TGTGCCAGCAGATTAGAAGCAGGGTACGGGGCCAACGTCCTGACTTTC. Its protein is CASRLEAGYGANVLTF.

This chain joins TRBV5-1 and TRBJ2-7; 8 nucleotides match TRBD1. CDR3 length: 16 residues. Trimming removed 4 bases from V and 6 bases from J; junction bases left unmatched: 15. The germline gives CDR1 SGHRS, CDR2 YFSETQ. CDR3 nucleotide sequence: TGCGCCAGCAGCCCTCTTTTACCGGGACAGGCGGGCGAGCAGTACTTC. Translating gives CASSPLLPGQAGEQYF. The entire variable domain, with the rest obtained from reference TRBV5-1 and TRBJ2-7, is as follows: KAGVTQTPRYLIKTRGQQVTLSCSPISGHRSVSWYQQTPGQGLQFLFEYFSETQRNKGNFPGRFSGRQFSNSRSEMNVSTLELGDSALYLCASSPLLPGQAGEQYFGPGTRLTVT.

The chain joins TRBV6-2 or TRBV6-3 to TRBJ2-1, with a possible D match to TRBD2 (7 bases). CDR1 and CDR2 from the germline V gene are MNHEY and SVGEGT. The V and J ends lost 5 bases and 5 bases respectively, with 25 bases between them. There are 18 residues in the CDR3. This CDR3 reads CASSPNFGGALAHNEQFF. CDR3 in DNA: TGTGCCAGCAGTCCTAATTTTGGGGGGGCTCTGGCCCACAATGAGCAGTTCTTC.

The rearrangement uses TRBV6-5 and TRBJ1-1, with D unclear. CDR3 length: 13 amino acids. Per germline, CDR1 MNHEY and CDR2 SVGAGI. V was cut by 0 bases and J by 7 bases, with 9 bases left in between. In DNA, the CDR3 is TGTGCCAGCAGTTACTCGGATATCGGTGAAGCTTTCTTT. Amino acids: CASSYSDIGEAFF.

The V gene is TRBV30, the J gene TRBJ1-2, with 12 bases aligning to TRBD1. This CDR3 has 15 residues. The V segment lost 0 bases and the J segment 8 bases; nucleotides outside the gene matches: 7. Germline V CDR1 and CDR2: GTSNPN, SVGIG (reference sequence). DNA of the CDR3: TGTGCCTGGAGTGTAGGGACAGGGGGCCCAGGAGGCTACACCTTC. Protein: CAWSVGTGGPGGYTF.

The CDR3 bases are TGTGCCAGCTATAATGCCGAGCAGTACTTC. Protein product: CASYNAEQYF. The genes are TRBV27 and TRBJ2-7; D unclear. V lost 8 bases and J lost 6, with 8 bases in between. The germline V gene encodes CDR1 MNHEY and CDR2 SMNVEV (reference sequence). The CDR3 extends over 10 amino acids.

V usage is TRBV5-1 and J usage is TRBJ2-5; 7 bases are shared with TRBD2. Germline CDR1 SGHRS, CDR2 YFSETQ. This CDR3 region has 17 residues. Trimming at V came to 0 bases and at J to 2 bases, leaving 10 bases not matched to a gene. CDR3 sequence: CASSLAYSRGNQETQYF. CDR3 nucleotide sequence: TGCGCCAGCAGCTTGGCCTACTCGCGGGGGAATCAAGAGACCCAGTACTTC.

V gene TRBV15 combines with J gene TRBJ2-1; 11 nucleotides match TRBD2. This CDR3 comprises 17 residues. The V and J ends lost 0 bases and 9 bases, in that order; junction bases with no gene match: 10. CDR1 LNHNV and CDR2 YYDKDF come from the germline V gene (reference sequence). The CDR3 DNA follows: TGTGCCACCAGCAGAGATAAAACCCCCGGGACTAGCGGTGAGCAGTTCTTC. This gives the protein CATSRDKTPGTSGEQFF.

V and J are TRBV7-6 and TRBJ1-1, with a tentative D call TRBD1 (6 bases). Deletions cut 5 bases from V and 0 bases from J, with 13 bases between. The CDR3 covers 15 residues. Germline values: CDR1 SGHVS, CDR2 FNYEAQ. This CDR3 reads CASSRKGDLNTEAFF. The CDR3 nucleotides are TGTGCCAGCAGCCGAAAGGGGGACCTGAACACTGAAGCTTTCTTT. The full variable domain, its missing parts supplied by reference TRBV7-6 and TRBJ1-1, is GAGVSQSPRYKVTKRGQDVALRCDPISGHVSLYWYRQALGQGPEFLTYFNYEAQQDKSGLPNDRFSAERPEGSISTLTIQRTEQRDSAMYRCASSRKGDLNTEAFFGQGTRLTVV.

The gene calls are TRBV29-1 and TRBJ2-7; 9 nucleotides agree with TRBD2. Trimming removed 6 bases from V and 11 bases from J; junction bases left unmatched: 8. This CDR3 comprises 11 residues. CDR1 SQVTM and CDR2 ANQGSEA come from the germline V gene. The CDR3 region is CSVRFSGREYF. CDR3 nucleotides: TGCAGCGTGAGGTTTAGCGGGAGAGAGTACTTC.

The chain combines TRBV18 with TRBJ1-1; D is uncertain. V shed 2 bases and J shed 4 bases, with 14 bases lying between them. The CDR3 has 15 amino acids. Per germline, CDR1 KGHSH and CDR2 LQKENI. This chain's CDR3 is CASSPGQTSVTEAFF. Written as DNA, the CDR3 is TGTGCCAGCTCACCAGGGCAGACATCTGTCACTGAAGCTTTCTTT.

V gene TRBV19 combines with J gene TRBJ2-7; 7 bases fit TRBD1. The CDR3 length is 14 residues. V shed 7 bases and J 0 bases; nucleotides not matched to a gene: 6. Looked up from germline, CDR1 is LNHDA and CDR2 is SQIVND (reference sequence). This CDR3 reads CASTPRTGSYEQYF. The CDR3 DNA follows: TGTGCCAGTACCCCCCGGACAGGCTCCTACGAGCAGTACTTC.

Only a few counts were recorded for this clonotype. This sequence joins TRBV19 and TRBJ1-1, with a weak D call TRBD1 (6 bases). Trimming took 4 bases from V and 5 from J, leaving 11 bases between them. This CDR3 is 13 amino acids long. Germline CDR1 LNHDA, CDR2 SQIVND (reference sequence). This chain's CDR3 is CASSRRGGTEAFF. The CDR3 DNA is TGTGCCAGTAGTAGAAGGGGGGGGACTGAAGCTTTCTTT. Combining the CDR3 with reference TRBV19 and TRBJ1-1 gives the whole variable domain DGGITQSPKYLFRKEGQNVTLSCEQNLNHDAMYWYRQDPGQGLRLIYYSQIVNDFQKGDIAEGYSVSREKKESFPLTVTSAQKNPTAFYLCASSRRGGTEAFFGQGTRLTVV.

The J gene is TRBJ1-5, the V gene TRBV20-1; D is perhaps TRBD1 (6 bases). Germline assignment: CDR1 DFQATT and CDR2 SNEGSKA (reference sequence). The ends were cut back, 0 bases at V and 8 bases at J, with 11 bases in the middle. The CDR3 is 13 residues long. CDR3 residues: CSAREGGGEPQHF. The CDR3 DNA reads TGCAGTGCTAGAGAGGGGGGCGGGGAGCCCCAGCATTTT.

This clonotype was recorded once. The CDR3 spells CASSYGDSPNQPQHF. The CDR3 DNA reads TGTGCCAGCAGTTACGGGGACAGCCCTAATCAGCCCCAGCATTTT. The chain employs TRBV12-3 or TRBV12-4 and TRBJ1-5; TRBD1 matches at 7 bases. V lost 4 bases, J lost 4 bases, and 7 bases stayed unmatched. The CDR3 consists of 15 residues.

The CDR3: CASSLADLETQYF. Written as DNA, the CDR3 is TGTGCCAGCAGCTTAGCTGACTTAGAGACCCAGTACTTC. The chain has TRBV7-2 and TRBJ2-5; D remains unclear. V was cut by 0 bases and J by 4 bases, with 6 bases left in between. The CDR3 has 13 residues. Germline V CDR1 and CDR2: SGHTA, FQGNSA.

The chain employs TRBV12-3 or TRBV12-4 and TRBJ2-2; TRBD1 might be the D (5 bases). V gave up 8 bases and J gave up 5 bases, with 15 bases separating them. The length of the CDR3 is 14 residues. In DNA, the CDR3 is TGTGCCAGCGGGGCGGTAGGGGTGACCGGGGAGCTGTTTTTT. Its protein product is CASGAVGVTGELFF.

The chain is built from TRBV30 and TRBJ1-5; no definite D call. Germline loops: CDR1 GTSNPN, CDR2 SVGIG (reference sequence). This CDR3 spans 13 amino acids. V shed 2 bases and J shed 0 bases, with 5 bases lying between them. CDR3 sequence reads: CAWSRDSNQPQHF. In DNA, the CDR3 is TGTGCCTGGAGTCGAGATAGCAATCAGCCCCAGCATTTT.

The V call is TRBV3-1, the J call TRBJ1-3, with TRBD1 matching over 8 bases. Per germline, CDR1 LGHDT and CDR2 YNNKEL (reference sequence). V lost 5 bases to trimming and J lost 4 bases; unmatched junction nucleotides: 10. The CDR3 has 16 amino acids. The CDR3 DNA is TGTGCCAGCAGCTCGCGACAGGGGCTGAAAGGAAACACCATATATTTT. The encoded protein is CASSSRQGLKGNTIYF. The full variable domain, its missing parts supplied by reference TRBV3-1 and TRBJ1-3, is DTAVSQTPKYLVTQMGNDKSIKCEQNLGHDTMYWYKQDSKKFLKIMFSYNNKELIINETVPNRFSPKSPDKAHLNLHINSLELGDSAVYFCASSSRQGLKGNTIYFGEGSWLTVV.

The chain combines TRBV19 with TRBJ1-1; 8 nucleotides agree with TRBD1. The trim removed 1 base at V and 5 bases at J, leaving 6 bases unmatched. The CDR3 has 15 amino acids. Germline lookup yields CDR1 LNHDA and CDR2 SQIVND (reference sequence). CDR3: CASSIGTGWVTEAFF. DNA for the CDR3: TGTGCCAGTAGTATAGGGACAGGGTGGGTGACTGAAGCTTTCTTT.

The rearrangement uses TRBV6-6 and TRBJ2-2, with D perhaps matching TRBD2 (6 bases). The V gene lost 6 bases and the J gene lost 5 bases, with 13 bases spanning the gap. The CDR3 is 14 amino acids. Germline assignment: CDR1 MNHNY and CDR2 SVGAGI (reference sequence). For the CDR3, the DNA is TGTGCCAGCAGGTTGTCGGGAGAGACCGGGGAGCTGTTTTTT. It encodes CASRLSGETGELFF.

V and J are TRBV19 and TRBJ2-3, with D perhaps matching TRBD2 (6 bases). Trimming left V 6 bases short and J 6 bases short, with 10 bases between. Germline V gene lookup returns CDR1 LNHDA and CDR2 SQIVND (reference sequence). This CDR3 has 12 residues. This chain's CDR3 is CASSGSGDTQYF. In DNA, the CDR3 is TGTGCCAGTAGCGGGAGTGGTGATACGCAGTATTTT.

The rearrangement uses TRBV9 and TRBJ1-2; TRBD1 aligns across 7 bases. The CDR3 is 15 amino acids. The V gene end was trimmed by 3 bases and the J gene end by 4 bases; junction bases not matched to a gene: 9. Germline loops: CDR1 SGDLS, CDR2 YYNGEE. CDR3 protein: CASSANPTGAYGYTF. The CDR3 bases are TGTGCCAGCAGCGCTAACCCAACAGGGGCCTATGGCTACACCTTC.

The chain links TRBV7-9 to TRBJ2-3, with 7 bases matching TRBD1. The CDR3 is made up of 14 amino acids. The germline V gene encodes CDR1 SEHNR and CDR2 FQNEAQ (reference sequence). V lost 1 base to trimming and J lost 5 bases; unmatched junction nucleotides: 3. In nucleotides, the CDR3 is TGTGCCAGCAGCTTAGAGGGGGCGAGAGATACGCAGTATTTT. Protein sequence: CASSLEGARDTQYF. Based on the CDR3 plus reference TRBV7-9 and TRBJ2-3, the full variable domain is DTGVSQNPRHKITKRGQNVTFRCDPISEHNRLYWYRQTLGQGPEFLTYFQNEAQLEKSRLLSDRFSAERPKGSFSTLEIQRTEQGDSAMYLCASSLEGARDTQYFGPGTRLTVL.

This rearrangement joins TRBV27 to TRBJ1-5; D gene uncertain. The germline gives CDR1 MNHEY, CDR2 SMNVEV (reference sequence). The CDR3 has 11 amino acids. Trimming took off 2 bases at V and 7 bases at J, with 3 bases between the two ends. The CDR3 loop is CASSLKQPQHF. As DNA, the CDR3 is TGTGCCAGCAGTTTAAAACAGCCCCAGCATTTT.

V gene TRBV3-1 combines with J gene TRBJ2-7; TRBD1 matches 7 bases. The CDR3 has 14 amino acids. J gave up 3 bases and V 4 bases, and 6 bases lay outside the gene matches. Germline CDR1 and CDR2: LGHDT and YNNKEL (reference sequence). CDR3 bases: TGTGCCAGCAGCCCCCGGGACAGATACTACGAGCAGTACTTC. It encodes CASSPRDRYYEQYF.

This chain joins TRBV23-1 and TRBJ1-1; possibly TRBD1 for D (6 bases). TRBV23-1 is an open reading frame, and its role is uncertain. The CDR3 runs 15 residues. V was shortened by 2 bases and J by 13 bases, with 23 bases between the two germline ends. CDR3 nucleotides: TGCGCCAGCAGTCAACTAGAAGGGGGAGCACTGAAGCTTTTCTTT. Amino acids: CASSQLEGGALKLFF.

CDR3 DNA: TGTGCCAGCAACCTTCATGGGACTTACGAGCAGTACTTC. Its translation is CASNLHGTYEQYF. This chain uses TRBV6-8 with TRBJ2-7; maybe TRBD2 (6 bases). CDR1 is MNHGY, CDR2 SAAAGT, per germline. V lost 7 bases, J lost 4 bases, and 14 bases lay in between. There are 13 residues in the CDR3.

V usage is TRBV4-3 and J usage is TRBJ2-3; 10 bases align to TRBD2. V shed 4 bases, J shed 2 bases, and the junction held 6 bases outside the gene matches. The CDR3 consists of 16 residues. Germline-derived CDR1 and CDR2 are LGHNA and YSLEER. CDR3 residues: CASSRSSGGFTDTQYF. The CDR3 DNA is TGCGCCAGCAGCCGGTCTAGCGGGGGTTTCACAGATACGCAGTATTTT.